The present T cell receptor (beta chain) was sequenced within a study of CD8 T cells in ankylosing spondylitis. The study, taken as a whole, reports: Within ankylosing spondylitis blood, a TCR beta motif made up of eight highly homologous variants appeared to be characteristic. Past studies reported some motif variants in reactive arthritis synovial fluid and blood. Clones linked to disease, bearing a CD8+ phenotype, were relatively rare in peripheral blood. Reports say disease-linked clones showed up significantly more in matched ankylosing spondylitis synovial fluid.

V lost 4 bases, J lost 3 bases, and 8 bases stayed unmatched. Per germline, CDR1 SGHRS and CDR2 YFSETQ. The CDR3 runs to 16 residues. This clonotype was seen ten or more times. Its antigen is unknown. TCRdb reanalysed the 5' RACE reads using MiXCR and keeps one entry per CDR3 protein. The repertoire holds 250,000 to 400,000 distinct CDR3 sequences, with under 14% as singletons. The source is a female donor with ankylosing spondylitis or in good health (not recorded which). The chain has TRBV5-1 and TRBJ2-5, with 11 positions matching TRBD2. Sequenced material: blood, either unsorted or a sorted T cell fraction (not recorded which). CDR3 sequence reads: CASSRVPGLAEETQYF. The CDR3 nucleotides read TGCGCCAGCAGCCGCGTCCCGGGACTAGCGGAAGAGACCCAGTACTTC.